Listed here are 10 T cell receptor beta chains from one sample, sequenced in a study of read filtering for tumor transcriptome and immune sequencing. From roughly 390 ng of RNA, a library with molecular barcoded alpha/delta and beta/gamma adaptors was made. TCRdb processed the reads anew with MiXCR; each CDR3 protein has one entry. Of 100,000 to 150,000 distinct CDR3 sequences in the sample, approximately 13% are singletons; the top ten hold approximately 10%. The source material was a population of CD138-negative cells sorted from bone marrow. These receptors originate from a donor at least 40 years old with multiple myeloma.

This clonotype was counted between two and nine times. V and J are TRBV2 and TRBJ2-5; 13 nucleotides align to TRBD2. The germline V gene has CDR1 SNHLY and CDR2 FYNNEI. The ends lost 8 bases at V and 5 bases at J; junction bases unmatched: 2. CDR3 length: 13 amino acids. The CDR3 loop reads CASRTSGSETQYF. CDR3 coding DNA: TGTGCCAGCCGGACTAGCGGGAGTGAGACCCAGTACTTC.

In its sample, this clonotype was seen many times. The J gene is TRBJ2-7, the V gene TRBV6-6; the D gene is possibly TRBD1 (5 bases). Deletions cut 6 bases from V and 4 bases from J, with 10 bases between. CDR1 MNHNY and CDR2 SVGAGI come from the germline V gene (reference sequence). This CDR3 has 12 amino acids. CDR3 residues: CASSQQVYEQYF. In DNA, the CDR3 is TGTGCCAGCAGCCAACAGGTTTACGAGCAGTACTTC.

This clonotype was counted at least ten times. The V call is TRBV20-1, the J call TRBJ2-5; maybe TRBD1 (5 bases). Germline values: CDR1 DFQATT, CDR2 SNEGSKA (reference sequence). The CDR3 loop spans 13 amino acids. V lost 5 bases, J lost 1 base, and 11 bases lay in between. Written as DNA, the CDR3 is TGCAGTGCTTTACAGGACGGCCAAGAGACCCAGTACTTC. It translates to CSALQDGQETQYF.

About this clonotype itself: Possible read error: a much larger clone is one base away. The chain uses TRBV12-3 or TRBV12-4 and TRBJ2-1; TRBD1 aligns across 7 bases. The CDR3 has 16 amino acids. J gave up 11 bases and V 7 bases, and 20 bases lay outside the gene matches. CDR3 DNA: TGTGCCAGCACCCCGTGGGGCCGGGACAGTTTTCCTAAGCAGTTCTTC. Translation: CASTPWGRDSFPKQFF.

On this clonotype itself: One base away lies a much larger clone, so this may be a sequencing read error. CDR3 protein: CASSPGWENYGYTF. The CDR3 nucleotides are TGTGCCAGCAGTCCGGGATGGGAGAACTATGGCTACACCTTC. J is TRBJ1-2 and V is TRBV3-1; no clear D. This CDR3 comprises 14 residues. Trimming took 6 bases from V and 2 from J, leaving 13 bases between them. The germline V gene encodes CDR1 LGHDT and CDR2 YNNKEL (reference sequence).

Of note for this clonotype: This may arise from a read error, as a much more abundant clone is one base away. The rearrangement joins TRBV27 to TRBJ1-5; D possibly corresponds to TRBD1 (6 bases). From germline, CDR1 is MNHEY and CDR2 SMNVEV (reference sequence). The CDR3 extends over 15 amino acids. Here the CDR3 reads CDSRQTGGSNQPQHF. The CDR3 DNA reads TGTGACAGCAGGCAGACAGGCGGAAGCAATCAGCCCCAGCATTTT.

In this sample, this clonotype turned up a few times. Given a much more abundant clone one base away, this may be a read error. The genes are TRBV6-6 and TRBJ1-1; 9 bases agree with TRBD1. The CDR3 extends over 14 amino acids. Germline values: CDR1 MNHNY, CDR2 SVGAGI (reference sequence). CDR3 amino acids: CASSSDRGNTDAFF. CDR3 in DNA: TGTGCCAGCAGCTCGGACAGGGGTAACACTGATGCTTTCTTT.

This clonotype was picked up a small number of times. CDR3 protein: CASSARGRENTGELFF. The CDR3 DNA is TGTGCCAGTAGTGCGCGGGGCAGGGAAAACACCGGGGAGCTGTTTTTT. The rearrangement uses TRBV19 and TRBJ2-2; possible D gene TRBD2, 6 bases. This CDR3 region has 16 residues. Trimming took off 5 bases at V and 2 bases at J, with 15 bases between the two ends. Germline V gene sequence: CDR1 LNHDA, CDR2 SQIVND (reference sequence). The complete variable domain, with remaining parts taken from reference TRBV19 and TRBJ2-2, reads DGGITQSPKYLFRKEGQNVTLSCEQNLNHDAMYWYRQDPGQGLRLIYYSQIVNDFQKGDIAEGYSVSREKKESFPLTVTSAQKNPTAFYLCASSARGRENTGELFFGEGSRLTVL.

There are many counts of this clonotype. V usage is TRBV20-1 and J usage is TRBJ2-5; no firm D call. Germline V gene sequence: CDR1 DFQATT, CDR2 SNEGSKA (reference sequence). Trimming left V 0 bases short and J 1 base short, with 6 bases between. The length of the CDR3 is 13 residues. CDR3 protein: CSARELSQETQYF. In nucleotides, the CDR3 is TGCAGTGCTAGAGAATTGAGCCAAGAGACCCAGTACTTC.

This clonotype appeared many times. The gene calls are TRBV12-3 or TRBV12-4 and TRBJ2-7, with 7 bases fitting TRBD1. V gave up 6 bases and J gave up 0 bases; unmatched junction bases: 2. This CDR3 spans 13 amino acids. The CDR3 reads CASSQGDSYEQYF. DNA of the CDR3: TGTGCCAGCAGCCAGGGGGACTCCTACGAGCAGTACTTC.